This T cell receptor (beta chain) was sequenced in a study of T cell repertoires in cytomegalovirus infection. Study background: HLA-C-restricted CMV epitopes, recently identified, and well-studied HLA-B-restricted ones were used by the study.

CDR3 length: 15 amino acids. Losses at the gene ends were 2 bases for V and 6 bases for J; bases not matched to a gene: 8. The germline CDR1 and CDR2 sequences are DFQATT and SNEGSKA (reference sequence). Worth noting for this clonotype: What it binds is not known.

TCRdb reprocessed the reads via MiXCR and lists one record per CDR3 protein. The table lists some 270,000 distinct CDR3 sequences, under 25% of them singletons. Study observations and caveats: HLA-C-restricted TCR beta clonotypes specific for CMV led the ex vivo response.

The source material was cultured PBMCs, sampled from culture after CMV antigen stimulation. The chain joins TRBV20-1 to TRBJ2-3, with 10 bases matching TRBD2. The receptor was derived from a human donor in good health (CMV status not recorded). Some clones in this sample may be carry-over from other donors' samples. The CDR3 DNA follows: TGCAGTGCTAGATCTGGGTCTAGCGGGAGTGATACGCAGTATTTT. Translated: CSARSGSSGSDTQYF.